The 10 T cell receptor beta chains below were found in one sample sequenced in a study of T cells after posttransplantation cyclophosphamide listed by TCRdb under 2016. Receptor libraries were prepared by the immunoSEQ multiplex PCR assay. Drawn from immuneACCESS, this table holds only the in-frame rearrangements with V and J called that TCRdb kept. Clones are partly lost; checked studies trace under half to an unresolved V gene and leave the rest unexplained. For this sample, about 30,000 clones are listed, none of them singletons. Under 3% of the sample rests with the top ten. Sequencing was done on a sample of PBMCs. Every receptor here comes from a woman aged 60-75 years in good health, CMV-negative, and a related stem cell transplant donor.

The sample holds many counts of this clone. V and J are TRBV6-2 or TRBV6-3 and TRBJ1-1; weak D call: TRBD1 (5 bases). V was pared by 7 bases and J by 5 bases, with 14 bases between. This CDR3 has 13 amino acids. CDR1 is MNHEY, CDR2 SVGEGT, per germline. Here the CDR3 DNA reads TGTGCCAGCATTAACGGGGGATCAACTGAAGCTTTCTTT. Translating gives CASINGGSTEAFF.

There are a few counts of this clone. The CDR3 sequence: CASSPPSGAGGGYGYTF. CDR3 DNA: TGTGCCAGCAGCCCACCCTCGGGGGCAGGGGGCGGGTATGGCTACACCTTC. The chain links TRBV7-8 to TRBJ1-2, with TRBD1 identical over 8 bases. CDR1 and CDR2 (germline): SGHVS, FQNEAQ. V lost 5 bases, J lost 5 bases, and 16 bases stayed unmatched. CDR3 length: 17 amino acids.

This clone was counted many times. This chain joins TRBV4-1 and TRBJ1-3; D is perhaps TRBD1 (6 bases). This CDR3 is built from 18 residues. Per the germline V gene, CDR1 is MGHRA and CDR2 is YSYEKL. The V and J ends lost 0 bases and 0 bases respectively, with 15 bases between them. CDR3 nucleotide sequence: TGCGCCAGCAGCCAAGATCCGACAGGTGGAACCTCTGGAAACACCATATATTTT. This gives the protein CASSQDPTGGTSGNTIYF.

This clone was recorded many times. The chain recombines TRBV6-5 with TRBJ2-7; unclear D gene. Trimming removed 7 bases at V and 3 bases at J, with 10 bases between. CDR3 length: 12 amino acids. Germline CDR1 is MNHEY and CDR2 is SVGAGI. The CDR3 loop is CASTDNFYEQYF. Here the CDR3 DNA reads TGTGCCAGCACCGACAACTTCTACGAGCAGTACTTC.

This clone was recorded at least ten times. The genes are TRBV2 and TRBJ1-2; D might be TRBD1 (6 bases). The CDR3 is made up of 14 amino acids. Looked up from germline, CDR1 is SNHLY and CDR2 is FYNNEI. The ends were cut back, 4 bases at V and 4 bases at J, with 13 bases in the middle. The CDR3: CASSGPGTIYGYTF. In DNA form, the CDR3 reads TGTGCCAGCAGTGGGCCGGGGACAATCTATGGCTACACCTTC.

This clone has at least ten counts. This chain joins TRBV12-3 or TRBV12-4 and TRBJ1-3; D remains unclear. The CDR3 runs to 13 residues. V lost 5 bases and J 2 bases, leaving 7 bases between the germline ends. This CDR3 reads CASSNRAGNTIYF. In DNA, the CDR3 is TGTGCCAGCAGTAACAGAGCTGGAAACACCATATATTTT.

The chain combines TRBV9 with TRBJ2-3; D is undetermined. This CDR3 contains 13 residues. Germline loops: CDR1 SGDLS, CDR2 YYNGEE. The V and J ends lost 4 bases and 4 bases respectively, with 10 bases between them. CDR3 DNA sequence: TGTGCCAGCAGCCCGCACAGAGCAGATACGCAGTATTTT. Translation gives CASSPHRADTQYF.

This clone has a count of ten or more. The gene calls are TRBV5-1 and TRBJ1-2; no definite D call. V lost 6 bases, J lost 14 bases, and 20 bases lay in between. Germline CDR1 reads SGHRS; CDR2 reads YFSETQ. There are 12 residues in the CDR3. The CDR3 is CASTMNMEPGTF. The CDR3 bases are TGCGCCAGCACGATGAATATGGAACCGGGGACCTTC. Complete variable domain (other parts from reference TRBV5-1 and TRBJ1-2): KAGVTQTPRYLIKTRGQQVTLSCSPISGHRSVSWYQQTPGQGLQFLFEYFSETQRNKGNFPGRFSGRQFSNSRSEMNVSTLELGDSALYLCASTMNMEPGTFGSGTRLTVV.

This clone appeared many times. V and J are TRBV7-8 and TRBJ1-2; D possibly corresponds to TRBD1 (6 bases). The germline CDR1 and CDR2 sequences are SGHVS and FQNEAQ. The CDR3 has 15 amino acids. V lost 1 base and J 3 bases, leaving 12 bases between the germline ends. CDR3: CASSLGQGLDYGYTF. DNA for the CDR3: TGTGCCAGCAGCTTAGGGCAGGGGTTGGACTATGGCTACACCTTC. Complete variable domain (other parts from reference TRBV7-8 and TRBJ1-2): GAGVSQSPRYKVAKRGQDVALRCDPISGHVSLFWYQQALGQGPEFLTYFQNEAQLDKSGLPSDRFFAERPEGSVSTLKIQRTQQEDSAVYLCASSLGQGLDYGYTFGSGTRLTVV.

This clone has a count of ten or more. This sequence joins TRBV5-1 and TRBJ1-1, with a tentative D call TRBD1 (5 bases). Trimming removed 4 bases from V and 0 bases from J, with 13 bases in between. There are 15 residues in the CDR3. Per germline, CDR1 SGHRS and CDR2 YFSETQ. CDR3 coding DNA: TGCGCCAGCAGCCCTCGCACAGGTTTGAACACTGAAGCTTTCTTT. This gives the protein CASSPRTGLNTEAFF.